This is a list of T cell receptor beta chains from one sample in a study of blood T cells in healthy people across ages. TCRdb passed the 5' RACE reads through MiXCR, listing each CDR3 protein once. This sample yields about 670,000 distinct CDR3 sequences, of which 40% to 45% are seen a single time; around 32% belongs to the top ten. Material for sequencing was blood. Receptor source: a man aged 80 or over in good health. Each CDR3 is given with its conserved first and last residue. The D gene is left open where the match is weak. Some rows mark clone size as missing; the rest say once, few, many or name a class of expanded clone.

CDR3aa: CASSRDRAEKLFF
CDR3nt: TGTGCCAGCAGCAGGGACAGGGCTGAAAAACTGTTTTTT
j_gene: TRBJ1-4
d_gene: TRBD1
v_gene: TRBV11-2
abundance: few

CDR3aa: CASGVGTGSREQYF
CDR3nt: TGTGCCAGCGGGGTCGGGACAGGGTCTCGGGAGCAGTACTTC
j_gene: TRBJ2-7
d_gene: TRBD1
v_gene: TRBV9
abundance: few

CDR3aa: CASSQEGRYYGYTF
CDR3nt: TGTGCCAGCAGCCAAGAGGGCAGGTACTATGGCTACACCTTC
j_gene: TRBJ1-2
d_gene: .
v_gene: TRBV3-1
abundance: few

CDR3aa: CASSDPDRVQEIQYF
CDR3nt: TGCGCCAGCAGTGATCCGGACAGGGTTCAAGAGATCCAGTACTTC
j_gene: TRBJ2-5
d_gene: TRBD1
v_gene: TRBV10-1
abundance: .

CDR3aa: CASSPSSGGEYNEQFF
CDR3nt: TGTGCCAGCTCACCATCTAGCGGGGGCGAGTACAATGAGCAGTTCTTC
j_gene: TRBJ2-1
d_gene: TRBD2
v_gene: TRBV18
abundance: .

CDR3aa: CASSLLAAKNIQYF
CDR3nt: TGTGCCAGCAGTTTACTAGCGGCCAAAAACATTCAGTACTTC
j_gene: TRBJ2-4
d_gene: .
v_gene: TRBV28
abundance: few

CDR3aa: CASSPPGERETQYF
CDR3nt: TGTGCCAGCTCACCACCGGGAGAGCGGGAGACCCAGTACTTC
j_gene: TRBJ2-5
d_gene: .
v_gene: TRBV18
abundance: .

CDR3aa: CASSISGGAGANVLTF
CDR3nt: TGTGCCAGCAGTATCTCAGGGGGCGCTGGGGCCAACGTCCTGACTTTC
j_gene: TRBJ2-6
d_gene: TRBD1
v_gene: TRBV6-1
abundance: .

CDR3aa: CASFSGTGVYNEQFF
CDR3nt: TGCGCCAGCTTCTCCGGGACAGGGGTTTACAATGAGCAGTTCTTC
j_gene: TRBJ2-1
d_gene: TRBD1
v_gene: TRBV5-1
abundance: .

CDR3aa: CASSGGTSATVQYF
CDR3nt: TGCGCCAGCAGTGGGGGGACTAGCGCTACGGTGCAGTACTTC
j_gene: TRBJ2-5
d_gene: TRBD2
v_gene: TRBV10-1
abundance: few

CDR3aa: CASSHDRGLEETQYF
CDR3nt: TGCGCCAGCAGCCATGACAGGGGATTGGAAGAGACCCAGTACTTC
j_gene: TRBJ2-5
d_gene: TRBD1
v_gene: TRBV5-1
abundance: .

CDR3aa: CASSSGGDLYEQYF
CDR3nt: TGTGCCAGCAGTTCAGGGGGAGACCTCTACGAGCAGTACTTC
j_gene: TRBJ2-7
d_gene: TRBD1
v_gene: TRBV12-3/TRBV12-4
abundance: many

CDR3aa: CASSMPGGIQETQYF
CDR3nt: TGTGCCAGCAGCATGCCCGGGGGAATCCAAGAGACCCAGTACTTC
j_gene: TRBJ2-5
d_gene: .
v_gene: TRBV11-1
abundance: few

CDR3aa: CATSDYGTGAGGYGYTF
CDR3nt: TGTGCCACCAGTGATTACGGGACAGGGGCTGGTGGCTATGGCTACACCTTC
j_gene: TRBJ1-2
d_gene: TRBD1
v_gene: TRBV24-1
abundance: .

CDR3aa: CASSDWAPDRGHEQYF
CDR3nt: TGTGCCAGCAGTGACTGGGCCCCGGACAGGGGCCACGAGCAGTACTTC
j_gene: TRBJ2-7
d_gene: TRBD1
v_gene: TRBV25-1
abundance: few

CDR3aa: CSAERSGAGYEQYF
CDR3nt: TGCAGTGCCGAGCGGTCAGGGGCCGGCTACGAGCAGTACTTC
j_gene: TRBJ2-7
d_gene: .
v_gene: TRBV20-1
abundance: few

CDR3aa: CASSYTLAGVKLDTQYF
CDR3nt: TGTGCCAGCAGTTACACGCTAGCGGGAGTTAAATTAGATACGCAGTATTTT
j_gene: TRBJ2-3
d_gene: TRBD2
v_gene: TRBV6-5
abundance: .

CDR3aa: CASSPIGLLKETQYF
CDR3nt: TGTGCCAGCAGCCCGATCGGACTATTAAAAGAGACCCAGTACTTC
j_gene: TRBJ2-5
d_gene: .
v_gene: TRBV7-9
abundance: .

CDR3aa: CASSLGSSGRTDTQYF
CDR3nt: TGTGCCAGCAGCTTAGGCTCTAGCGGGAGAACAGATACGCAGTATTTT
j_gene: TRBJ2-3
d_gene: TRBD2
v_gene: TRBV7-6
abundance: .

CDR3aa: CASSYPRMTDIGAEQYF
CDR3nt: TGTGCCAGCAGTTACCCCCGAATGACGGACATCGGTGCCGAGCAGTACTTC
j_gene: TRBJ2-7
d_gene: .
v_gene: TRBV6-6
abundance: .

CDR3aa: CASSFASGAMRSYEQYF
CDR3nt: TGTGCCAGCAGTTTCGCTAGCGGGGCGATGAGATCCTACGAGCAGTACTTC
j_gene: TRBJ2-7
d_gene: TRBD2
v_gene: TRBV27
abundance: .

CDR3aa: CASSWTSTGVQNEQYF
CDR3nt: TGCGCCAGCAGCTGGACCAGTACAGGGGTGCAGAACGAGCAGTACTTC
j_gene: TRBJ2-7
d_gene: TRBD1
v_gene: TRBV5-1
abundance: .

CDR3aa: CASSFILRSGNTIYF
CDR3nt: TGTGCCAGCAGTTTCATCCTCCGTTCTGGAAACACCATATATTTT
j_gene: TRBJ1-3
d_gene: .
v_gene: TRBV12-3/TRBV12-4
abundance: .

CDR3aa: CANSFSLAGGSEQYF
CDR3nt: TGTGCCAACAGCTTTTCATTAGCGGGAGGCTCCGAGCAGTACTTC
j_gene: TRBJ2-7
d_gene: TRBD2
v_gene: TRBV5-6
abundance: once